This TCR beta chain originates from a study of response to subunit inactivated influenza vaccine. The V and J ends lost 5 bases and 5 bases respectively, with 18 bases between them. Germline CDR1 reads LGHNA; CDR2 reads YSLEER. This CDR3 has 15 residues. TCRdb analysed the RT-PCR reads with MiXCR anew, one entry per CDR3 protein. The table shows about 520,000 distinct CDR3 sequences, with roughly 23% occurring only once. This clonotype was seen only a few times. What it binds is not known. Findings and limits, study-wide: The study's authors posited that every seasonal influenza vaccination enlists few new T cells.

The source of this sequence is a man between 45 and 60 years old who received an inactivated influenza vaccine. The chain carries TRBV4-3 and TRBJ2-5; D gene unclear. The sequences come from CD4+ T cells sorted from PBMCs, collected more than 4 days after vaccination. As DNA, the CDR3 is TGCGCCAGCAGCTTTCGACCGTTACAGAGGGAGACCCAGTACTTC. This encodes CASSFRPLQRETQYF.